This T cell receptor beta chain was sequenced for a study of cytomegalovirus exposure and HLA in healthy donors. Clones were sequenced by immunoSEQ multiplex PCR, and TCRdb holds only the in-frame ones, with some missing. The sample lists around 300,000 clones, more than 75% occurring once. CDR1 and CDR2 (germline): LGHNA, YNFKEQ. Trimming removed 4 bases at V and 2 bases at J, with 11 bases between. The length of the CDR3 is 14 residues. Among the 120 subjects of the validation cohort, separate from the roughly 700-subject first cohort, were the donors. General study results and limits: Cytomegalovirus status, reportedly, was diagnosed with high specificity and sensitivity by the classifier. First-cohort TCR clusters were later found to tend to co-occur in the approximately 110 validation repertoires. The study labeled fewer than 200 TCR beta chains cytomegalovirus-associated.

With regard to this clone: Its specificity is not known.

Sample: PBMCs. The TCR was taken from a woman in her late teens or twenties in good health and CMV-seronegative. The chain joins TRBV4-2 to TRBJ2-5; perhaps TRBD2 as D (6 bases). The CDR3 coding sequence is TGTGCCAGCAGCCCAGACGGGACTCAAGAGACCCAGTACTTC. Its translation: CASSPDGTQETQYF.